This T cell receptor (beta chain) emerged from a study of PD-1 blockade in classical Hodgkin lymphoma. Described time point: cycle 4 day 1 (C4D1), after about 6 weeks of nivolumab. Every patient was affected by relapse after autologous stem cell transplantation, while exposure to brentuximab vedotin was not uniform. Investigators obtained CD8+ T cells from thawed PBMCs by magnetic negative selection. TCRdb's table, derived via immunoSEQ multiplex PCR, lists solely in-frame clones and lacks some. The top ten clones hold 15% to 20% of a sample with fewer than 15,000 clones, under 90% of them seen once. The study, taken as a whole, reports: CD4+ but not CD8+ TCR diversity rose significantly by C4D1.

On this clone: Its antigen is unknown.

Material: CD8+ T cells from blood, obtained before the fourth cycle of nivolumab. This TCR was recovered from a human donor with classical Hodgkin lymphoma.

CDR3 region: CASSQDLEDRKNEKLFF. The CDR3 coding sequence is TGTGCCAGCAGCCAAGATCTAGAGGACAGAAAGAATGAAAAACTGTTTTTT. The gene calls are TRBV4-2 and TRBJ1-4, with D perhaps TRBD1 (6 bases). The CDR3 extends over 17 amino acids. The V end lost 0 bases, the J end lost 5 bases, and 16 bases lay between the germline ends. Germline V gene sequence: CDR1 LGHNA, CDR2 YNFKEQ.